This T cell receptor (beta chain) was retrieved from a study of T cell responses to AZD1222 COVID-19 vaccine. Study results and limitations: Sampling that yielded the repertoires occurred only after the peak T cell response. Dominant CD4 TCR responses targeted spike regions 160-218 and 743-854. It was only a handful of AZD1222 recipients who were seropositive at baseline. Clonal diversity may have been underestimated, and the donors were mostly white British, with more females than males.

V lost 0 bases, J lost 4 bases, and 14 bases lay in between. This CDR3 comprises 16 residues. CDR1 is SGHVS and CDR2 is FNYEAQ in the germline V gene. The protocol was immunoSEQ multiplex PCR, while the TCRdb copy is restricted to in-frame clones and leaves out a portion. The sample holds 150,000 to 160,000 clones; about 85% are singletons and the top ten take 3% to 3.5%. In the case of this clone: Its specificity is unknown.

The sequenced sample was peripheral blood, obtained on day 0 of AZD1222 vaccination. The rearrangement uses TRBV7-6 and TRBJ2-3; tentatively, D is TRBD1 (5 bases). The TCR comes from an adult in good health. This CDR3 reads CASSLAVKETADTQYF. Here the CDR3 DNA reads TGTGCCAGCAGCTTAGCGGTAAAAGAGACAGCAGATACGCAGTATTTT. Using reference TRBV7-6 and TRBJ2-3 for the parts outside the CDR3, the full variable domain is GAGVSQSPRYKVTKRGQDVALRCDPISGHVSLYWYRQALGQGPEFLTYFNYEAQQDKSGLPNDRFSAERPEGSISTLTIQRTEQRDSAMYRCASSLAVKETADTQYFGPGTRLTVL.